The 28 T cell receptor beta chains reported below all come from one sample, sequenced in a study of Graves' ophthalmopathy and Graves' hyperthyroidism. Investigators amplified TCR beta CDR3 regions from RNA transcripts. RT-PCR with HTBI primers came first, then second-round multiplex PCR. MiXCR, applied by TCRdb to the multiplex PCR reads, yields one record per CDR3 protein. The sample holds about 740,000 distinct CDR3 sequences, around 40% seen once. Sample: peripheral blood. The receptors were gathered from an adult man with Graves' ophthalmopathy.

This clonotype was picked up many times. The V gene is TRBV7-9, the J gene TRBJ1-6; 8 positions match TRBD1. The CDR3 has 17 residues. Trimming cost V 4 bases and J 11 bases; bases outside gene matches: 16. CDR1 SEHNR and CDR2 FQNEAQ come from the germline V gene (reference sequence). CDR3 DNA: TGTGCCAGCAGCTCGGGGAAACAGGGGGGCAGATCGACACCCCTCCACTTT. Its protein is CASSSGKQGGRSTPLHF. Based on the CDR3 plus reference TRBV7-9 and TRBJ1-6, the full variable domain is DTGVSQNPRHKITKRGQNVTFRCDPISEHNRLYWYRQTLGQGPEFLTYFQNEAQLEKSRLLSDRFSAERPKGSFSTLEIQRTEQGDSAMYLCASSSGKQGGRSTPLHFGNGTRLTVT.

The chain combines TRBV20-1 with TRBJ1-5; TRBD1 matches 11 bases. J lost 1 base, V lost 3 bases, and 11 bases had no gene match. CDR1 DFQATT and CDR2 SNEGSKA come from the germline V gene (reference sequence). This CDR3 contains 18 residues. CDR3 in amino acids: CSARGIGTGGRSNQPQHF. The CDR3 DNA sequence: TGCAGTGCTAGGGGAATCGGGACAGGGGGACGGAGCAATCAGCCCCAGCATTTT.

Remarks on this clonotype: A read error may produce the germline difference seen at one junction end. The chain recombines TRBV24-1 with TRBJ1-5, with TRBD1 matching over 7 bases. The CDR3 extends over 14 amino acids. Germline CDR1 KGHDR, CDR2 SFDVKD. The CDR3 protein is CASSFAGGEQPQHF. CDR3 DNA sequence: TGTGCCAGCAGTTTTGCAGGGGGGGAACAGCCCCAGCATTTT.

This sequence joins TRBV20-1 and TRBJ1-1, with no clear D. Germline CDR1 is DFQATT and CDR2 is SNEGSKA (reference sequence). V was cut by 0 bases and J by 1 base, with 12 bases left in between. The length of the CDR3 is 15 residues. CDR3 region: CSARDLKASNTEAFF. The CDR3 coding sequence is TGCAGTGCTAGAGATCTTAAGGCCTCGAACACTGAAGCTTTCTTT.

Concerning this clonotype: In this CDR3 the conserved last residue, phenylalanine or tryptophan, is missing, so a read error is likely. The DNA is omitted, as the CDR3 cannot be located on it reliably, and the CDR3 follows TCRdb's listing. The gene calls are TRBV9 and TRBJ1-1; TRBD1, the table's D call, was not compared with the DNA. Germline assignment: CDR1 SGDLS and CDR2 YYNGEE. The CDR3 is 11 amino acids in total, end residues counted. CDR3 protein: CASSASQGKTS.

This clonotype showed up just a few times. The chain is built from TRBV7-8 and TRBJ1-4; a possible D gene is TRBD1 (5 bases). V gave up 1 base and J gave up 7 bases, with 7 bases separating them. This CDR3 has 13 amino acids. Germline values: CDR1 SGHVS, CDR2 FQNEAQ. The CDR3 bases are TGTGCCAGCAGCTTAGGGGGGTTTGAAAAACTGTTTTTT. It yields the protein CASSLGGFEKLFF.

The chain uses TRBV20-1 and TRBJ2-2; either TRBD1 or TRBD2 may supply D (5 bases each). Deletions cut 6 bases from V and 0 bases from J, with 11 bases between. The length of the CDR3 is 14 residues. Germline loops: CDR1 DFQATT, CDR2 SNEGSKA (reference sequence). CDR3 DNA sequence: TGCAGTGCCGGGACGGTAGCGAACACCGGGGAGCTGTTTTTT. Translating gives CSAGTVANTGELFF.

The rearrangement links TRBV20-1 to TRBJ2-7; D tentatively reads TRBD1 or TRBD2 (6 bases each). The germline V gene encodes CDR1 DFQATT and CDR2 SNEGSKA (reference sequence). This CDR3 is built from 13 residues. Deletions cut 4 bases from V and 4 bases from J, with 14 bases between. The CDR3 nucleotides read TGCAGTGCTACAAACAGGGAGGTATACGAGCAGTACTTC. The encoded protein is CSATNREVYEQYF.

This chain connects TRBV20-1 to TRBJ2-7; tentatively, D is TRBD2 (6 bases). This CDR3 is built from 12 residues. The germline gives CDR1 DFQATT, CDR2 SNEGSKA (reference sequence). The ends were cut back, 6 bases at V and 6 bases at J, with 15 bases in the middle. The CDR3 protein is CSATLLAREQYF. CDR3 bases: TGCAGTGCCACCTTACTAGCCCGCGAGCAGTACTTC.

This clonotype was picked up many times. The chain carries TRBV15 and TRBJ1-5; D unclear. With 0 bases removed from V and 3 bases from J, the gap between germline ends came to 0 bases. This CDR3 has 12 residues. Germline V CDR1 and CDR2: LNHNV, YYDKDF (reference sequence). CDR3 protein: CATSRDNQPQHF. CDR3 nucleotide sequence: TGTGCCACCAGCAGAGACAATCAGCCCCAGCATTTT.

V usage is TRBV4-3 and J usage is TRBJ2-2; 12 bases line up with TRBD2. The CDR3 runs 16 residues. Germline CDR1 and CDR2: LGHNA and YSLEER. The ends lost 3 bases at V and 5 bases at J; junction bases unmatched: 4. The CDR3: CASSQTSGSRTGELFF. CDR3 DNA sequence: TGCGCCAGCAGCCAGACTAGCGGGAGTCGGACCGGGGAGCTGTTTTTT.

This clonotype was found a few times. The chain uses TRBV7-9 and TRBJ2-5, with D perhaps TRBD1 (5 bases). This CDR3 is 16 amino acids long. The germline CDR1 and CDR2 sequences are SEHNR and FQNEAQ (reference sequence). V was trimmed by 1 base and J by 2 bases, leaving 14 bases between them. The CDR3 loop reads CASSLVVGLEQETQYF. In DNA form, the CDR3 reads TGTGCCAGCAGCTTAGTTGTGGGGCTGGAACAAGAGACCCAGTACTTC.

This chain links TRBV19 with TRBJ2-7; 10 positions match TRBD1. The CDR3 sequence is 15 residues long. From germline, CDR1 is LNHDA and CDR2 SQIVND (reference sequence). V lost 2 bases to trimming and J lost 2 bases; unmatched junction nucleotides: 3. The CDR3 loop reads CASSIKGTGAYEQYF. Here the CDR3 DNA reads TGTGCCAGTAGTATAAAGGGGACAGGGGCCTACGAGCAGTACTTC.

On this clonotype: Relative to the germline gene, one junction end is altered; a read error may explain this. The V gene is TRBV10-3, the J gene TRBJ1-3, with a weak D call TRBD1 (6 bases). This CDR3 has 14 amino acids. Germline V CDR1 and CDR2: ENHRY, SYGVKD. CDR3 nucleotide sequence: TGTGCCAGCAGTTACCGCGGGGGCCTTGACACCATATATTTT. Translating gives CASSYRGGLDTIYF.

This CDR3 reads CSVDEDGKRAFF. CDR3 coding DNA: TGCAGCGTTGACGAGGACGGAAAAAGAGCTTTCTTT. V gene TRBV29-1 combines with J gene TRBJ1-1, with D unresolved. Germline V gene data show CDR1 as SQVTM and CDR2 as ANQGSEA. V lost 3 bases to trimming and J lost 10 bases, with 15 bases between them. CDR3 length: 12 residues.

The sample holds a few counts of this clonotype. V gene TRBV2 combines with J gene TRBJ2-5, with 8 nucleotides matching TRBD2. The germline V gene has CDR1 SNHLY and CDR2 FYNNEI. Trimming at V came to 7 bases and at J to 4 bases, leaving 14 bases not matched to a gene. CDR3 length equals 16 residues. The CDR3 spells CASNLSGRGPGETQYF. The CDR3 DNA reads TGTGCCAGCAACCTCAGCGGGAGAGGTCCCGGAGAGACCCAGTACTTC. The variable domain in full, completed from reference TRBV2 and TRBJ2-5, reads EPEVTQTPSHQVTQMGQEVILRCVPISNHLYFYWYRQILGQKVEFLVSFYNNEISEKSEIFDDQFSVERPDGSNFTLKIRSTKLEDSAMYFCASNLSGRGPGETQYFGPGTRLLVL.

The chain couples TRBV9 to TRBJ2-7; TRBD1 agrees at 9 bases. The V and J ends lost 0 bases and 3 bases, in that order; junction bases with no gene match: 13. The CDR3 has 18 amino acids. The germline V gene encodes CDR1 SGDLS and CDR2 YYNGEE. The chain's CDR3 is CASSVGGSSGQGFYEQYF. The CDR3 DNA reads TGTGCCAGCAGCGTAGGCGGGTCCTCGGGACAGGGTTTCTACGAGCAGTACTTC. The full variable domain, in which reference TRBV9 and TRBJ2-7 provide the parts outside the CDR3, is DSGVTQTPKHLITATGQRVTLRCSPRSGDLSVYWYQQSLDQGLQFLIQYYNGEERAKGNILERFSAQQFPDLHSELNLSSLELGDSALYFCASSVGGSSGQGFYEQYFGPGTRLTVT.

This clonotype has ten or more counts. This chain connects TRBV5-1 to TRBJ2-6; D assignment may be TRBD1 or TRBD2 (5 bases each). Germline V gene lookup returns CDR1 SGHRS and CDR2 YFSETQ. The V end lost 4 bases, the J end lost 0 bases, and 11 bases lay between the germline ends. The CDR3 consists of 16 residues. The CDR3 DNA sequence: TGCGCCAGCAGCCGGGACGGAAGCTCTGGGGCCAACGTCCTGACTTTC. It specifies CASSRDGSSGANVLTF.

V usage is TRBV7-3 and J usage is TRBJ2-2; a weak D match, TRBD2 (7 bases). Germline V gene lookup returns CDR1 SGHTA and CDR2 FQGTGA. This CDR3 contains 16 residues. Trimming removed 7 bases from V and 4 bases from J, with 19 bases in between. The CDR3 DNA reads as TGTGCCAGCAACGACTTGGGGAGGGGGGGCACCGGGGAGCTGTTTTTT. This translates into CASNDLGRGGTGELFF.

This clonotype was found a few times. At one boundary the junction diverges from the germline segment, which might be a read error. The genes are TRBV7-9 and TRBJ2-5; D is unresolved. The CDR3 consists of 19 residues. CDR1 SEHNR and CDR2 FQNEAQ come from the germline V gene (reference sequence). CDR3 sequence reads: CASSLAELWTPDLQETQYF. In DNA, the CDR3 is TGCGCCAGCAGCTTGGCGGAGTTGTGGACGCCCGACCTCCAAGAGACCCAGTACTTC. Full variable domain (outside the CDR3, taken from reference TRBV7-9 and TRBJ2-5): DTGVSQNPRHKITKRGQNVTFRCDPISEHNRLYWYRQTLGQGPEFLTYFQNEAQLEKSRLLSDRFSAERPKGSFSTLEIQRTEQGDSAMYLCASSLAELWTPDLQETQYFGPGTRLLVL.

The V call is TRBV15, the J call TRBJ1-5; D is possibly TRBD1 (6 bases). Trimming shortened V by 0 bases and J by 7 bases, and 13 bases separated the two germline ends. CDR3 length: 15 amino acids. Germline V gene sequence: CDR1 LNHNV, CDR2 YYDKDF (reference sequence). In DNA form, the CDR3 reads TGTGCCACCAGCAGAGATCGGGACATTCGGCAGCCCCAGCATTTT. Amino acid sequence: CATSRDRDIRQPQHF.

Many counts were recorded for this clonotype. The chain has TRBV29-1 and TRBJ2-7; tentative D call: TRBD1 (6 bases). Trimming shortened V by 0 bases and J by 2 bases, and 11 bases separated the two germline ends. CDR1 and CDR2 (germline): SQVTM, ANQGSEA. The length of the CDR3 is 14 residues. The CDR3 is CSVEEGTHTYEQYF. CDR3 DNA: TGCAGCGTTGAAGAGGGGACACATACCTACGAGCAGTACTTC.

Ten or more counts support this clonotype. The chain joins TRBV10-2 to TRBJ1-1; D gene ambiguous. The CDR3 contains 14 residues. Trimming stripped 2 bases from V and 4 bases from J, with 11 bases between. The germline CDR1 and CDR2 sequences are WSHSY and SAAADI. The CDR3 is CASSEGSVGTEAFF. In nucleotides, the CDR3 is TGCGCCAGCAGTGAGGGCAGCGTCGGCACTGAAGCTTTCTTT.

The table lists this clonotype with a few counts. The chain joins TRBV10-3 to TRBJ2-2; TRBD2 matches at 11 bases. Germline lookup yields CDR1 ENHRY and CDR2 SYGVKD. With 6 bases clipped from V and 4 bases from J, the junction kept 4 bases outside the gene matches. The CDR3 runs to 15 residues. This CDR3 reads CAIRGTSGITGELFF. The DNA of the CDR3 is TGTGCCATCAGGGGGACTAGCGGAATCACCGGGGAGCTGTTTTTT.

The table lists this clonotype with a count of one. CDR3 loop: CSVTSNTYEQYF. In nucleotides, the CDR3 is TGCAGCGTCACGTCGAACACCTACGAGCAGTACTTC. The J gene is TRBJ2-7, the V gene TRBV29-1; no definite D call. Trimming shortened V by 6 bases and J by 2 bases, and 11 bases separated the two germline ends. Germline CDR1 SQVTM, CDR2 ANQGSEA. The CDR3 sequence is 12 residues long.

This chain uses TRBV5-1 with TRBJ2-2; a possible D gene is TRBD1 (6 bases). This CDR3 comprises 15 residues. CDR1 SGHRS and CDR2 YFSETQ come from the germline V gene. V gave up 4 bases and J gave up 5 bases, with 15 bases separating them. CDR3 amino acids: CASSKEGVSTGELFF. For the CDR3, the DNA is TGCGCCAGCAGCAAAGAGGGGGTCAGTACCGGGGAGCTGTTTTTT.

This clonotype has at least ten counts. The genes are TRBV11-2 and TRBJ1-1; possible D gene TRBD1, 6 bases. CDR3 length equals 12 residues. V dropped 5 bases and J dropped 7 bases, with 11 bases sitting between them. Germline V gives CDR1 SGHAT, CDR2 FQNNGV. The CDR3 loop reads CASSPRTDEAFF. The CDR3 nucleotides are TGTGCCAGCAGCCCGAGGACAGATGAAGCTTTCTTT.

A remark on this clonotype: A much more abundant neighbour one base away suggests this may be a read error. The rearrangement links TRBV24-1 to TRBJ1-2; D unclear. The CDR3 totals 16 residues. Germline CDR1 reads KGHDR; CDR2 reads SFDVKD. Trimming stripped 4 bases from V and 6 bases from J, with 20 bases between. CDR3 in DNA: TGTGCCACCAGTGACTCTACACTGGCACGGAGGAATGGCTACACCTTC. Translating it yields CATSDSTLARRNGYTF.